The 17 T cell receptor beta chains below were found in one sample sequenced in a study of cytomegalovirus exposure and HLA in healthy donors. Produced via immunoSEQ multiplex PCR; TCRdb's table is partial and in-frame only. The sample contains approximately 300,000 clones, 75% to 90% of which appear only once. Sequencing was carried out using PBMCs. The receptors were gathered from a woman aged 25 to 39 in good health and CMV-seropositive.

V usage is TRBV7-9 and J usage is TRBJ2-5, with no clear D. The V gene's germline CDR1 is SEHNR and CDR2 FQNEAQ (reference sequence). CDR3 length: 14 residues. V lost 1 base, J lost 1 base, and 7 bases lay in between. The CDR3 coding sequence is TGTGCCAGCAGCTTAGACGGACCCCAAGAGACCCAGTACTTC. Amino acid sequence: CASSLDGPQETQYF.

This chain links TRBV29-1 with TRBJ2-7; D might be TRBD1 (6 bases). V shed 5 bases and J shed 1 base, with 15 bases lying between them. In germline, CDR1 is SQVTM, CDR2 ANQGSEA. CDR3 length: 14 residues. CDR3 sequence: CSVCEGDKSYEQYF. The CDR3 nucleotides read TGCAGCGTTTGCGAGGGGGACAAATCCTACGAGCAGTACTTC.

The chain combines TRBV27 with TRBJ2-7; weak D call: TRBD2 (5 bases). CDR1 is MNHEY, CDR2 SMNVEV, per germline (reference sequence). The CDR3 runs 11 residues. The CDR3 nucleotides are TGTGTCACGGGGAGAGGCTACGAGCAGTACTTC. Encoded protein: CVTGRGYEQYF.

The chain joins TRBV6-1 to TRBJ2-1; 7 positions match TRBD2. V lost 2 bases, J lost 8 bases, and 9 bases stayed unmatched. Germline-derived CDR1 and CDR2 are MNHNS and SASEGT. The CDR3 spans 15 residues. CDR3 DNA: TGTGCCAGCAGTGAACTTATCGGGAGGCAGGATGAGCAGTTCTTC. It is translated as CASSELIGRQDEQFF.

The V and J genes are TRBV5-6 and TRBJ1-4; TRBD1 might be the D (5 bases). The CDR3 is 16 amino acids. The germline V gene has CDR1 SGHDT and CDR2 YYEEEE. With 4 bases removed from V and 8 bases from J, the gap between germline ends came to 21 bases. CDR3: CASSLVGGSAHEKLFF. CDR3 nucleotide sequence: TGTGCCAGCAGCCTTGTCGGGGGGAGCGCGCACGAAAAACTGTTTTTT.

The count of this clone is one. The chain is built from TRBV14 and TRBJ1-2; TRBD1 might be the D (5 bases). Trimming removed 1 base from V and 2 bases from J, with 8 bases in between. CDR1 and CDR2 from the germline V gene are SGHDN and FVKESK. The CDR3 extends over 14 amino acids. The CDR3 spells CASSQVPGNYGYTF. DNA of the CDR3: TGTGCCAGCAGCCAAGTGCCAGGGAACTATGGCTACACCTTC.

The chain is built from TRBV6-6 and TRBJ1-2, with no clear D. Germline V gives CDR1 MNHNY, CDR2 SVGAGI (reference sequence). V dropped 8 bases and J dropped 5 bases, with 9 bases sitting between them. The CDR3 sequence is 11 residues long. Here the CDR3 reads CASVVRYGYTF. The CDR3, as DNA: TGTGCCAGCGTTGTCAGATATGGCTACACCTTC.

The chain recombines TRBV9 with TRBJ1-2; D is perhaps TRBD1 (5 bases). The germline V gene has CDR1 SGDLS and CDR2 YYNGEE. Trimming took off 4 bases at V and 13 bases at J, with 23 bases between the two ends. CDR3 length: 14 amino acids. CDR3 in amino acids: CASSLGDGLMASTF. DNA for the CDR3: TGTGCCAGCAGCCTGGGGGACGGTCTTATGGCTTCCACCTTC.

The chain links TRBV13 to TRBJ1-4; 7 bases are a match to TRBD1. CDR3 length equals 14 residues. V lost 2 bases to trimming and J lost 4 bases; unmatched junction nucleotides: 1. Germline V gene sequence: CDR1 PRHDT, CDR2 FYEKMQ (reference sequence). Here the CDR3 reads CASSLTGDNEKLFF. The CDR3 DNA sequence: TGTGCCAGCAGCTTAACAGGGGATAATGAAAAACTGTTTTTT.

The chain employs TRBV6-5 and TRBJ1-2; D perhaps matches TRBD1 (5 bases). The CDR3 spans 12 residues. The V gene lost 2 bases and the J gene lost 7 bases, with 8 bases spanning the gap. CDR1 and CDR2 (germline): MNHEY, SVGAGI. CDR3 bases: TGTGCCAGCAGTTACGGGGCGGTTGGCTACACCTTC. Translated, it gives CASSYGAVGYTF.

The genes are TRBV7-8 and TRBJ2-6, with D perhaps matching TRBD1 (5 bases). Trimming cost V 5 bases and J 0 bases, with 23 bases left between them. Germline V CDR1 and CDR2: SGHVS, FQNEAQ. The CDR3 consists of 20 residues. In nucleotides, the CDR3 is TGTGCCAGCAGCAAGTACTACAGGACGGATGGAGACTCTGGGGCCAACGTCCTGACTTTC. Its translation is CASSKYYRTDGDSGANVLTF. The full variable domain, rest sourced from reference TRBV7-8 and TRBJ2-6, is GAGVSQSPRYKVAKRGQDVALRCDPISGHVSLFWYQQALGQGPEFLTYFQNEAQLDKSGLPSDRFFAERPEGSVSTLKIQRTQQEDSAVYLCASSKYYRTDGDSGANVLTFGAGSRLTVL.

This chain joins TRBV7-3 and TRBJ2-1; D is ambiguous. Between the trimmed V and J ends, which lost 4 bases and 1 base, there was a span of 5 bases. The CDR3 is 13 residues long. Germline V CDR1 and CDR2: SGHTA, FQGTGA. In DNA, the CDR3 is TGTGCCAGCAGCTCCAATTCCTACAATGAGCAGTTCTTC. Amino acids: CASSSNSYNEQFF.

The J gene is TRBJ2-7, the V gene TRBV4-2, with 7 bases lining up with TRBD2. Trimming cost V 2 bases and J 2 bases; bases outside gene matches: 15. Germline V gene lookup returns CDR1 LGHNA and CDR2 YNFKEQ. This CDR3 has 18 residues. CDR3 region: CASSQSPPTSATPYEQYF. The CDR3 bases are TGTGCCAGCAGCCAAAGCCCCCCAACTAGCGCCACCCCCTACGAGCAGTACTTC.

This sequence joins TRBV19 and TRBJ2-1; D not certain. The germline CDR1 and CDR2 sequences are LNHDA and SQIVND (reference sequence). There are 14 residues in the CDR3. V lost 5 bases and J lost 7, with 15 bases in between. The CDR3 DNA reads TGTGCCAGTAGTCCCCAAGTAGGTTTGAATGAGCAGTTCTTC. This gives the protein CASSPQVGLNEQFF.

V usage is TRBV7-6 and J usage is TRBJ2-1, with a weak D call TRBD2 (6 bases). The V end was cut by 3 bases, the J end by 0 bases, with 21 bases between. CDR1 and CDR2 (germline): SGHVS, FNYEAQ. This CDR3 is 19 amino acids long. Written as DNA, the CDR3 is TGTGCCAGCAGCTTCCCGACGACATCCGGGACTTTCTCCTACAATGAGCAGTTCTTC. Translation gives CASSFPTTSGTFSYNEQFF.

CDR3 nucleotides: TGCGCCAGCAGGGGGGCAGGGTGGTCGACTGACAATGAGCAGTTCTTC. This translates into CASRGAGWSTDNEQFF. This chain links TRBV5-1 with TRBJ2-1; maybe TRBD1 (6 bases). Per the germline V gene, CDR1 is SGHRS and CDR2 is YFSETQ. There are 16 residues in the CDR3. Trimming took off 5 bases at V and 5 bases at J, with 20 bases between the two ends.

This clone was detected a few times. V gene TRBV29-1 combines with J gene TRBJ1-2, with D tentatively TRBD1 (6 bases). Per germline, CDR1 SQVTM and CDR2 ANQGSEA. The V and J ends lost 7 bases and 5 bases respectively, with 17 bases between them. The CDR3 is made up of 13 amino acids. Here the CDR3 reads CSAGTNPLYGYTF. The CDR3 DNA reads TGCAGCGCCGGGACAAATCCACTTTATGGCTACACCTTC.